This T cell receptor (beta chain) appears in the sequencing data of a study of blood T cell repertoires in COVID-19. Study details: T cells, B-cell-depleted T cells, or PBMCs provided the cDNA or gDNA that served as material.

As originally analysed: Nucleated cell number was recorded as an estimate derived from reference gene primer amplification. TCRdb keeps only in-frame clones here, not all; method: immunoSEQ multiplex PCR. The D gene and trimming were derived from the DNA, and the V and J assignments and clone size from that table. This sample has 30,000 to 40,000 clones, with roughly 90% found just once. The sequencing sample was made of peripheral blood. This TCR was recovered from a human donor in a cohort sampled during active COVID-19.

The CDR3 sequence: CASSETGNYGYTF. The CDR3 nucleotides read TGTGCCAGCAGTGAGACAGGAAACTATGGCTACACCTTC. The chain employs TRBV6-1 and TRBJ1-2; TRBD1 is a possible D gene (6 bases). This CDR3 has 13 residues. Germline CDR1 MNHNS, CDR2 SASEGT. The V and J ends lost 3 bases and 2 bases respectively, with 7 bases between them.